The subject of this entry is one TCR beta chain. Its antigen remains unidentified. This sample is part of a study of T cell responses to AZD1222 COVID-19 vaccine. CDR1 is ENHRY, CDR2 SYGVKD, per germline. J was trimmed by 5 bases and V by 2 bases; bases with no gene match: 3. The CDR3 contains 16 residues. TCRdb's copy holds only in-frame clones and misses some; the assay was immunoSEQ multiplex PCR. Among 100,000 to 150,000 clones, over 75% were seen once, and the ten largest hold under 3.5%. Study observations and caveats: The peak T cell response came first, and repertoires were sampled only after it. In a largely white British group with more females than males, clonal diversity was possibly underestimated. When two AZD1222 doses had been given, Spike-specific TCR breadth and depth rose.

This clonotype was sampled from an adult in good health. The sequencing used peripheral blood, collected on day 0 of AZD1222 vaccination. This chain joins TRBV10-3 and TRBJ2-3; the match to TRBD2 covers 14 bases. The CDR3 region is CAISEGLAGGLDTQYF. The CDR3 DNA sequence: TGTGCCATCAGTGAGGGACTAGCGGGAGGTCTAGATACGCAGTATTTT.